This T cell receptor (beta chain) stems from a study of blood T cell repertoires in COVID-19. Across the whole study: Material from acute and convalescent COVID-19 was sourced from the United States, Italy and Spain. Sources were T cells, B-cell-depleted T cells, or PBMCs; the material itself was cDNA or gDNA.

The CDR3 spans 15 residues. V was trimmed by 3 bases and J by 8 bases, leaving 14 bases between them. Germline V gene sequence: CDR1 MDHEN, CDR2 SYDVKM. All recovered Cohort 3 donors got two negative PCRs, got clearance, or saw symptom resolution. Repertoires were generated with immunoSEQ multiplex PCR, while TCRdb's copy carries only in-frame clones and drops some. The repertoire includes about 380,000 clones, more than 70% of them detected once, and 1.2% sits in the top ten. This chain joins TRBV28 and TRBJ1-6; D is undetermined. This TCR came from a woman between 18 and 30 years old who had recovered from COVID-19. Sequences were obtained from PBMCs or T cells enriched from blood (not recorded which). The CDR3 reads CASSFGTAVYSPLHF. CDR3 nucleotides: TGTGCCAGCAGTTTTGGAACAGCCGTCTATTCACCCCTCCACTTT.